This T cell receptor (beta chain) appears in the sequencing data of a study of control samples from healthy donors and cancer patients. The protocol was immunoSEQ multiplex PCR, while the TCRdb copy is restricted to in-frame clones and leaves out a portion. The sample carries just over 150,000 clones, about 87% recorded once. The TCR was taken from a man aged 30 to 45 in good health. Input material: blood.

The CDR3 here is CATLGTPGSPLHF. CDR3 bases: TGTGCCACCTTGGGGACACCTGGGTCACCCCTCCACTTT. This chain uses TRBV27 with TRBJ1-6, with D maybe TRBD1 (6 bases). The germline CDR1 and CDR2 sequences are MNHEY and SMNVEV (reference sequence). V lost 10 bases and J 10 bases, leaving 17 bases between the germline ends. The CDR3 is 13 amino acids.